This TCR beta chain was captured in a study of early T cells in non-severe SARS-CoV-2 infection. In the study overall: Sequencing used unsorted whole-blood bulk RNA, so chains lack pairing.

This CDR3 comprises 15 residues. The V end was cut by 0 bases, the J end by 4 bases, with 13 bases between. Looked up from germline, CDR1 is SGDLS and CDR2 is YYNGEE. This clonotype has at least ten counts. Its antigen is undetermined. Unique molecular identifiers tagged individual cDNA molecules. TCRdb reprocessed the 5' RACE reads with MiXCR, giving one entry per CDR3 protein. The table includes approximately 84,000 distinct CDR3 sequences, around 13% detected once. Points from the study as a whole: VDJdb-based matching was biased toward anti-spike CD8 responses and missed private and CD4 specificities.

This chain uses TRBV9 with TRBJ2-5; D not certain. The sample taken for sequencing was whole blood. The receptor was isolated from an adult who was a healthcare worker with PCR-confirmed SARS-CoV-2 infection or an uninfected control (not recorded which). CDR3 loop: CASSVGVGIVETQYF. As DNA, the CDR3 is TGTGCCAGCAGCGTAGGTGTGGGGATCGTAGAGACCCAGTACTTC.